This is a list of T cell receptor beta chains from one sample in a study of monozygotic twins with inflammatory bowel disease. With the 5' RACE reads reprocessed, TCRdb shows one record per CDR3 protein and no DNA. The listing contains fewer than 550,000 distinct CDR3 sequences. What was sequenced was blood. Receptor source: a human donor with ulcerative colitis or Crohn's disease, or a healthy co-twin of an affected twin (not recorded which). The CDR3 runs from the conserved cysteine through the conserved F or W. Each record gives: V gene, J gene, CDR3 protein.

v_call: TRBV28
j_call: TRBJ2-7
cdr3_aa: CASSTDVYEQYF

v_call: TRBV30
j_call: TRBJ2-3
cdr3_aa: CAWSNGTAKSSTDTQYF

v_call: TRBV14
j_call: TRBJ1-1
cdr3_aa: CASSQWGRNEAFF

v_call: TRBV9
j_call: TRBJ2-5
cdr3_aa: CASSVGAAGGQTETQYF

v_call: TRBV7-2
j_call: TRBJ2-5
cdr3_aa: CASSLSGAYQETQYF

v_call: TRBV20-1
j_call: TRBJ2-7
cdr3_aa: CSATGTSDPYEQYF

v_call: TRBV28
j_call: TRBJ1-3
cdr3_aa: CASSSRTGGRVNTIYF

v_call: TRBV6-2/TRBV6-3
j_call: TRBJ1-1
cdr3_aa: CASRNPHVSGGQNTEAFF

v_call: TRBV6-6
j_call: TRBJ1-5
cdr3_aa: CASTKTEKQPQHF

v_call: TRBV7-2
j_call: TRBJ2-3
cdr3_aa: CASSPLGEGSTDTQYF

v_call: TRBV5-1
j_call: TRBJ2-7
cdr3_aa: CASSRDSTYEQYF

v_call: TRBV20-1
j_call: TRBJ2-7
cdr3_aa: CSARDRQTYEQYF

v_call: TRBV3-1
j_call: TRBJ1-2
cdr3_aa: CASSQAPSEGGYTF

v_call: TRBV12-3/TRBV12-4
j_call: TRBJ1-3
cdr3_aa: CASTPSGFDDTIYF

v_call: TRBV7-9
j_call: TRBJ2-5
cdr3_aa: CASSFLPETQYF

v_call: TRBV6-2/TRBV6-3
j_call: TRBJ2-7
cdr3_aa: CASSSVGGRVYEQYF

v_call: TRBV5-6
j_call: TRBJ1-3
cdr3_aa: CASSPPGGGHSGNTIYF

v_call: TRBV11-2
j_call: TRBJ1-1
cdr3_aa: CASSSMDRGTEAFF

v_call: TRBV4-3
j_call: TRBJ1-2
cdr3_aa: CASSQDRGQPVAF

v_call: TRBV18
j_call: TRBJ1-2
cdr3_aa: CASSPIRTAYGYTF

v_call: TRBV5-6
j_call: TRBJ1-6
cdr3_aa: CASSLFGPGGEGSSPLHF

v_call: TRBV20-1
j_call: TRBJ2-7
cdr3_aa: CSARLRSSYEQYF

v_call: TRBV5-1
j_call: TRBJ2-7
cdr3_aa: CASSRDRTNYEQYF

v_call: TRBV9
j_call: TRBJ2-1
cdr3_aa: CASSDPVVREDLSNEQFF

v_call: TRBV29-1
j_call: TRBJ2-3
cdr3_aa: CSATQTGSTDTQYF

v_call: TRBV3-1
j_call: TRBJ2-7
cdr3_aa: CASSQDYNLLAGDPGEQYF

v_call: TRBV12-3/TRBV12-4
j_call: TRBJ1-1
cdr3_aa: CASSLDANTEAFF